The T cell receptor (beta chain) described here comes from a study of blood T cell repertoires in COVID-19. Study-wide context: Spain, Italy and the United States supplied samples that represented acute and convalescent COVID-19. PBMCs, B-cell-depleted T cells, or T cells provided the cDNA or gDNA that made up the material.

The V segment lost 3 bases and the J segment 5 bases; nucleotides outside the gene matches: 22. The CDR3 runs to 20 residues. Per germline, CDR1 SGDLS and CDR2 YYNGEE. Sequencing was performed with immunoSEQ multiplex PCR; in TCRdb, only in-frame clones are kept and a portion is missing. The data contain about 85,000 clones, 70% to 85% of them singletons. This receptor was taken from a human donor in a cohort sampled during active COVID-19. The chain joins TRBV9 to TRBJ2-1, with 8 bases aligning to TRBD1. Sequenced sample: peripheral blood. As DNA, the CDR3 is TGTGCCAGCAGCGGCCGTGCGGGGAACCAGAGACAGGGGCCAAACAATGAGCAGTTCTTC. Translating it yields CASSGRAGNQRQGPNNEQFF.